This TCR beta chain was recovered during a study of cytomegalovirus exposure and HLA in healthy donors. V lost 3 bases and J lost 2; bases outside the gene matches: 5. CDR3 length: 15 residues. The germline CDR1 and CDR2 sequences are SGHRS and YFSETQ. PCR involved 60 Vbeta and 13 Jbeta primers. TCRdb keeps only in-frame clones here, not all; method: immunoSEQ multiplex PCR. Among approximately 87,000 clones listed, approximately 84% were seen once. The chain employs TRBV5-1 and TRBJ1-5, with TRBD1 identical over 7 bases. The receptor's source is a woman between 18 and 29 years old in good health and CMV-seropositive. The specimen sequenced was PBMCs. The CDR3 spells CASSSEGGGNQPQHF. The DNA for the CDR3 is TGCGCCAGCAGCTCGGAAGGGGGCGGCAATCAGCCCCAGCATTTT.